The rows below give T cell receptor beta chains drawn from one sample of a study of CD8 T cells in ankylosing spondylitis. In TCRdb, the 5' RACE reads were re-called with MiXCR into one record per CDR3 protein. Counted here are approximately 550,000 distinct CDR3 sequences, approximately 12% occurring once; the ten biggest clones make up under 7.5%. Sequencing used blood, either unsorted or a sorted T cell fraction (not recorded which). These receptors were obtained from a male donor with ankylosing spondylitis. The CDR3 runs from the conserved cysteine through the conserved F or W. The D gene is left open where the match is weak. Clone size is shown for a subset of rows, as once, few, many or a class of expanded clone.

TGCAGTGCTAGAGGGGCTGGCAGGACGACAGATACGCAGTATTTT CSARGAGRTTDTQYF TRBJ2-3 NA TRBV20-1 NA
TGTGCCAGCAGCTTAGCGTCCCCGGGGAGCTCCTACAATGAGCAGTTCTTC CASSLASPGSSYNEQFF TRBJ2-1 NA TRBV7-8 few
TGCAGTGCTAGGGAAATTACCGGGACACATATCCCTCAGCCCCAGCATTTT CSAREITGTHIPQPQHF TRBJ1-5 NA TRBV20-1 few
TGCAGTGCTAGAGAATGGGGACAGGGGGCTTACAATGAGCAGTTCTTC CSAREWGQGAYNEQFF TRBJ2-1 TRBD1 TRBV20-1 NA
TGTGCCAGCAGCTTAAGTCCTAGCGGGAGCGGCACAGATACGCAGTATTTT CASSLSPSGSGTDTQYF TRBJ2-3 TRBD2 TRBV7-2 few
TGTGCCAGCAGCTTGACTAGCGACCCCTACGAGCAGTACTTC CASSLTSDPYEQYF TRBJ2-7 TRBD2 TRBV9 few
TGTGCCAGCAGTATCGGACTAGAAGACAATGAGCAGTTCTTC CASSIGLEDNEQFF TRBJ2-1 TRBD2 TRBV12-3/TRBV12-4 NA
TGCAGTGCTAGAGAAGCGTCAGGGTCTCTTCAGTACTTC CSAREASGSLQYF TRBJ2-4 NA TRBV20-1 NA
TGCAGTGCCGGGGGACCAGTGAGCTACACCTTC CSAGGPVSYTF TRBJ1-2 NA TRBV20-1 few
TGCAGTGCTCCTTTGACAAGAGACTATGGCTACACCTTC CSAPLTRDYGYTF TRBJ1-2 NA TRBV20-1 few
TGCGCCAGCAGCTTGGCCGTGGGGAACACTGAAGCTTTCTTT CASSLAVGNTEAFF TRBJ1-1 NA TRBV5-1 many
TGCAGTGCCAGACCGGGAGAAGGACAAAACACCGGGGAGCTGTTTTTT CSARPGEGQNTGELFF TRBJ2-2 NA TRBV20-1 NA
TGTGCCAGCAGCTTAGGACAGGGGGCTATCTATGAGCAGTTCTTC CASSLGQGAIYEQFF TRBJ2-1 TRBD1 TRBV11-3 few
TGTGCCAGCAGCTTTCAGATCTTGGCACATCTCGCGTCTCCAAGCTCTGGAAACACCATATATTTT CASSFQILAHLASPSSGNTIYF TRBJ1-3 NA TRBV11-2 few
TGTGCCAGCAGCCAAGAACCAGGACTAGACACAGATACGCAGTATTTT CASSQEPGLDTDTQYF TRBJ2-3 TRBD2 TRBV3-1 many
TGTGCCAGCAGCCGACAGGGTTTCACAGATACGCAGTATTTT CASSRQGFTDTQYF TRBJ2-3 TRBD1 TRBV7-9 many
TGTGCCAGCAGCTACCGGCCCGTCGAGCAGTACTTC CASSYRPVEQYF TRBJ2-7 NA TRBV11-2 NA
TGTGCCAGCAGCCAACCGAGTACCCGACCAGGAAAACTGTTTTTT CASSQPSTRPGKLFF TRBJ1-4 NA TRBV7-8 NA
TGTGCCAGCAGCCAGTTACGGGGCCTTTACAATGAGCAGTTCTTC CASSQLRGLYNEQFF TRBJ2-1 NA TRBV7-9 NA
TGTGCCACCAGTGATTTCGGGGTAAATGAGCAGTTCTTC CATSDFGVNEQFF TRBJ2-1 NA TRBV24-1 many
TGTGCCAGCAGCGGGCTAGCGGGGGAAGGGGATGAGCAGTTCTTC CASSGLAGEGDEQFF TRBJ2-1 TRBD2 TRBV9 few
TGTGCCAGCAGCTTAGGTACGGGAGGGCCAGGCGATACGCAGTATTTT CASSLGTGGPGDTQYF TRBJ2-3 TRBD2 TRBV7-9 NA
TGTGCCAGCAGTCATCCCGGCGGGGAGCTGTTTTTT CASSHPGGELFF TRBJ2-2 NA TRBV12-3/TRBV12-4 many
TGTGCCAGCAGTGAATCGACGGGCCTGCTTACTTACGAGCAGTACTTC CASSESTGLLTYEQYF TRBJ2-7 NA TRBV25-1 few
TGCGCCAGCAGCCCTCGGGAAGCTAGCACAGATACGCAGTATTTT CASSPREASTDTQYF TRBJ2-3 NA TRBV5-1 few
TGTGCCAGCAGTTACGTGATACAGGGTATCGGCGAGCAGTACTTC CASSYVIQGIGEQYF TRBJ2-7 NA TRBV6-5 few
TGTGCCAGCAGTAGGGCCGGGACTACCGGGTACGAGCAGTACTTC CASSRAGTTGYEQYF TRBJ2-7 TRBD2 TRBV27 few
TGTGCCAGCAGCATAGGACTAGCCTGGGGTAAAAACATTCAGTACTTC CASSIGLAWGKNIQYF TRBJ2-4 TRBD2 TRBV13 few
TGCGCCAGCAGCCAAGAGAGGGACAGTGGCTCTGGGGCCAACGTCCTGACTTTC CASSQERDSGSGANVLTF TRBJ2-6 TRBD1 TRBV4-1 NA
TGTGCCATCAGTGACATAGTGATACAAGAGACCCAGTACTTC CAISDIVIQETQYF TRBJ2-5 NA TRBV10-3 NA
TGTGCCACCAGTGATGGCCTAGCGGGATCGCGTGAGCAGTTCTTC CATSDGLAGSREQFF TRBJ2-1 TRBD2 TRBV24-1 many
TGTGCCAGCAGCCAAGCTAGCGGATCCTACAATGAGCAGTTCTTC CASSQASGSYNEQFF TRBJ2-1 TRBD2 TRBV3-1 few
TGTGCCACCAGTGATACCCTGGCGGCCGGCTACACCTTC CATSDTLAAGYTF TRBJ1-2 NA TRBV24-1 NA
TGTGCCAGCAGCTTACGGGAGTACCAAGAGACCCAGTACTTC CASSLREYQETQYF TRBJ2-5 NA TRBV7-2 NA
TGTGCCAGCACCCCCGGTGGGGCTCAGCCCCAGCATTTT CASTPGGAQPQHF TRBJ1-5 NA TRBV2 NA
TGCAGTGCTTCCAGATATTACGGAGGCTCCTACAATGAGCAGTTCTTC CSASRYYGGSYNEQFF TRBJ2-1 NA TRBV20-1 NA
TGCGCCAGCAGCCAAGAGGGTTGGACGGGCACGGGCGCAGATGAGCAGTTCTTC CASSQEGWTGTGADEQFF TRBJ2-1 NA TRBV4-1 few
TGTGCCAGCAGCACTTTCTGGACTAGCGGACTCGAGACCCAGTACTTC CASSTFWTSGLETQYF TRBJ2-5 TRBD2 TRBV27 few
TGTGCCAGCAGCAGGAGGGACAGTGAAAAACTGTTTTTT CASSRRDSEKLFF TRBJ1-4 TRBD1 TRBV7-2 many
TGTGCCAGCAGCCAACTAGGACTACTCAGCTCCTACGAGCAGTACTTC CASSQLGLLSSYEQYF TRBJ2-7 NA TRBV3-1 NA
TGTGCCAGCAGTCTGAATCTAGCGGGACCCTACAATGAGCAGTTCTTC CASSLNLAGPYNEQFF TRBJ2-1 TRBD2 TRBV6-1 NA